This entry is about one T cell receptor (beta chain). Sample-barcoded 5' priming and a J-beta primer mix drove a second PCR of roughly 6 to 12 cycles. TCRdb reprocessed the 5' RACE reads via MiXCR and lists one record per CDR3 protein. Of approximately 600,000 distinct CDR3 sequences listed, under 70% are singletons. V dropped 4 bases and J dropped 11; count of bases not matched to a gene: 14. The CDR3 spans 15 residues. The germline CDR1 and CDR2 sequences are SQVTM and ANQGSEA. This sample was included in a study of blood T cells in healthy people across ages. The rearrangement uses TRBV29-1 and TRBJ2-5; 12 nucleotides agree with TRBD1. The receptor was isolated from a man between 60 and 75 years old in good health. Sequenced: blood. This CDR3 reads CSVARGTGGVREQYF. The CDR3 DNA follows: TGCAGCGTTGCAAGGGGGACAGGGGGCGTGAGGGAGCAGTACTTC. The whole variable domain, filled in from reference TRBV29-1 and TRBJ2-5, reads SAVISQKPSRDICQRGTSLTIQCQVDSQVTMMFWYRQQPGQSLTLIATANQGSEATYESGFVIDKFPISRPNLTFSTLTVSNMSPEDSSIYLCSVARGTGGVREQYFGPGTRLLVL.